These 15 T cell receptor beta chains were sequenced from one sample in a study of T cell changes during pregnancy in multiple sclerosis. Profiled with immunoSEQ multiplex PCR; TCRdb holds only in-frame clones, not every one. The sample contains 70,000 to 95,000 clones, about 93% of which appear only once. The sequencing used peripheral blood, collected in the second trimester of pregnancy. The receptors derive from a female donor in good health, enrolled as a control in a pregnancy study.

The chain combines TRBV9 with TRBJ1-6; a weak D match, TRBD1 (5 bases). Germline V gene data show CDR1 as SGDLS and CDR2 as YYNGEE. This CDR3 is built from 14 residues. The ends were cut back, 1 base at V and 10 bases at J, with 12 bases in the middle. This CDR3 is CASSVYRGGSPLHF. The DNA for the CDR3 is TGTGCCAGCAGCGTATATAGGGGAGGGTCACCCCTCCACTTT.

The genes are TRBV7-9 and TRBJ1-2, with 11 bases matching TRBD1. There are 16 residues in the CDR3. The germline gives CDR1 SEHNR, CDR2 FQNEAQ (reference sequence). Trimming removed 5 bases from V and 5 bases from J; junction bases left unmatched: 10. CDR3 nucleotides: TGTGCCAGCAGCCCCGGGGGGACAGGGGGTGTGTATGGCTACACCTTC. It specifies CASSPGGTGGVYGYTF. Full variable domain (remainder filled in from reference TRBV7-9 and TRBJ1-2): DTGVSQNPRHKITKRGQNVTFRCDPISEHNRLYWYRQTLGQGPEFLTYFQNEAQLEKSRLLSDRFSAERPKGSFSTLEIQRTEQGDSAMYLCASSPGGTGGVYGYTFGSGTRLTVV.

This rearrangement joins TRBV29-1 to TRBJ2-1; D is possibly TRBD2 (5 bases). Trimming removed 1 base from V and 8 bases from J, with 12 bases in between. The germline V gene encodes CDR1 SQVTM and CDR2 ANQGSEA. There are 13 residues in the CDR3. The CDR3 protein is CSVEVKVGDEQFF. CDR3 sequence (DNA): TGCAGCGTTGAAGTAAAGGTCGGGGATGAGCAGTTCTTC.

This chain joins TRBV18 and TRBJ1-6, with D possibly matching TRBD1 (6 bases). V lost 3 bases and J 8 bases, leaving 14 bases between the germline ends. Germline V CDR1 and CDR2: KGHSH, LQKENI. The CDR3 contains 15 residues. This chain's CDR3 is CASSPQGLRDSPLHF. The CDR3 nucleotides read TGTGCCAGCTCACCTCAGGGGTTGAGAGATTCACCCCTCCACTTT. The full variable domain, in which reference TRBV18 and TRBJ1-6 provide the parts outside the CDR3, is NAGVMQNPRHLVRRRGQEARLRCSPMKGHSHVYWYRQLPEEGLKFMVYLQKENIIDESGMPKERFSAEFPKEGPSILRIQQVVRGDSAAYFCASSPQGLRDSPLHFGNGTRLTVT.

The genes are TRBV30 and TRBJ1-2; 11 nucleotides line up with TRBD1. The CDR3 consists of 15 residues. V shed 2 bases and J 5 bases; nucleotides not matched to a gene: 7. CDR1 and CDR2 (germline): GTSNPN, SVGIG (reference sequence). Here the CDR3 reads CAWSLLGQGGYGYTF. CDR3 DNA sequence: TGTGCCTGGAGTCTCTTGGGACAGGGGGGTTATGGCTACACCTTC. Filled out from reference TRBV30 and TRBJ1-2, the complete variable domain reads SQTIHQWPATLVQPVGSPLSLECTVEGTSNPNLYWYRQAAGRGLQLLFYSVGIGQISSEVPQNLSASRPQDRQFILSSKKLLLSDSGFYLCAWSLLGQGGYGYTFGSGTRLTVV.

V gene TRBV7-2 combines with J gene TRBJ1-2; 9 bases are shared with TRBD1. The length of the CDR3 is 15 residues. Germline assignment: CDR1 SGHTA and CDR2 FQGNSA. The V and J ends lost 1 base and 1 base, in that order; junction bases with no gene match: 1. CDR3 in DNA: TGTGCCAGCAGCTTAGGGACAGGGGTTAACTATGGCTACACCTTC. Protein: CASSLGTGVNYGYTF.

The rearrangement uses TRBV6-5 and TRBJ1-6, with 7 bases matching TRBD1. V was clipped by 6 bases and J by 7 bases; unmatched bases: 3. The CDR3 runs to 13 residues. Germline values: CDR1 MNHEY, CDR2 SVGAGI. The CDR3 sequence is CASRQGTNSPLHF. CDR3 bases: TGTGCCAGCAGACAGGGGACGAATTCACCCCTCCACTTT.

V and J are TRBV5-5 and TRBJ2-7, with 7 positions matching TRBD1. The CDR3 covers 13 residues. Germline assignment: CDR1 SGHKS and CDR2 YYEKEE (reference sequence). V dropped 4 bases and J dropped 0; count of bases not matched to a gene: 1. The CDR3 protein is CASSRQGSYEQYF. In nucleotides, the CDR3 is TGTGCCAGCAGCCGACAGGGCTCCTACGAGCAGTACTTC.

The chain is built from TRBV6-5 and TRBJ1-1; 8 nucleotides agree with TRBD1. This CDR3 is built from 13 residues. After removal of 4 bases from V and 11 bases from J, the junction contained 9 bases not matched to a gene. Germline V lookup: CDR1 MNHEY, CDR2 SVGAGI. The CDR3 here is CASSLGTGGFAFF. The CDR3 DNA is TGTGCCAGCAGTTTAGGGACAGGCGGTTTTGCTTTCTTT.

The chain employs TRBV9 and TRBJ1-1; D is unclear. CDR1 is SGDLS, CDR2 YYNGEE, per germline. The CDR3 sequence is 14 residues long. V lost 4 bases and J 1 base, leaving 11 bases between the germline ends. CDR3 loop: CASSPPRGNTEAFF. CDR3 in DNA: TGTGCCAGCAGCCCACCTCGGGGGAACACTGAAGCTTTCTTT.

V gene TRBV7-3 combines with J gene TRBJ1-1; no clear D gene. Germline V gives CDR1 SGHTA, CDR2 FQGTGA. This CDR3 has 13 amino acids. V was pared by 5 bases and J by 2 bases, with 9 bases between. The CDR3 DNA follows: TGTGCCAGCAGCCCGAGAAGAAACACTGAAGCTTTCTTT. Protein sequence: CASSPRRNTEAFF. Supplemented by reference TRBV7-3 and TRBJ1-1, the full variable domain reads GAGVSQTPSNKVTEKGKYVELRCDPISGHTALYWYRQSLGQGPEFLIYFQGTGAADDSGLPNDRFFAVRPEGSVSTLKIQRTERGDSAVYLCASSPRRNTEAFFGQGTRLTVV.

The chain uses TRBV7-2 and TRBJ2-7; 9 bases match TRBD2. Germline assignment: CDR1 SGHTA and CDR2 FQGNSA. V lost 4 bases, J lost 2 bases, and 9 bases stayed unmatched. The CDR3 is made up of 16 amino acids. In DNA form, the CDR3 reads TGTGCCAGCAGCTCCTGGGCAGCGGGGGGAACCTACGAGCAGTACTTC. This gives the protein CASSSWAAGGTYEQYF.

Concerning this clone itself: The sample has other DNA sequences that encode this CDR3 too. The chain is built from TRBV5-1 and TRBJ2-7, with D maybe TRBD2 (7 bases). CDR3 length equals 14 residues. From germline, CDR1 is SGHRS and CDR2 YFSETQ. V was shortened by 0 bases and J by 4 bases, with 11 bases between the two germline ends. Here the CDR3 reads CASSLAGGDYEQYF. In DNA form, the CDR3 reads TGCGCCAGCAGCTTGGCGGGGGGCGATTACGAGCAGTACTTC.

The rearrangement joins TRBV30 to TRBJ2-5, with 9 bases that match TRBD2. V trimming: 8 bases; J trimming: 2 bases; junction bases outside the gene matches: 6. Germline-derived CDR1 and CDR2 are GTSNPN and SVGIG (reference sequence). The CDR3 consists of 13 residues. In DNA, the CDR3 is TGTGCCGGGTCTAGCGGGGTTCAAGAGACCCAGTACTTC. Translating it yields CAGSSGVQETQYF.

The chain joins TRBV19 to TRBJ1-1; 7 nucleotides line up with TRBD1. Germline V CDR1 and CDR2: LNHDA, SQIVND (reference sequence). The CDR3 totals 15 residues. Germline trimming cut 6 bases from V and 2 bases from J; bases unmatched to any gene: 9. CDR3 sequence: CASSLRTGFNTEAFF. Here the CDR3 DNA reads TGTGCCAGTAGCCTCCGGACAGGCTTTAACACTGAAGCTTTCTTT.